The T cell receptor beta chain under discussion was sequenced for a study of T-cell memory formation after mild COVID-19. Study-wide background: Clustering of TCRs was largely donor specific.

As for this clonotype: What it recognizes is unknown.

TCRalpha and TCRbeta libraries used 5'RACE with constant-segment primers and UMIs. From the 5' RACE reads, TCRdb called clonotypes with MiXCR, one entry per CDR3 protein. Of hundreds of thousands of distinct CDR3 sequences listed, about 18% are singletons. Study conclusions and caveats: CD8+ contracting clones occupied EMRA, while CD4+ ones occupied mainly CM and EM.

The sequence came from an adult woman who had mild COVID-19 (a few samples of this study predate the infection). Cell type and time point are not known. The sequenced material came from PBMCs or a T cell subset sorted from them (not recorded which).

CDR3 nucleotides: TGTGCCAGCAGCCTGAGATCAAGGGGCTACGAGCAGTACTTC. Its translation: CASSLRSRGYEQYF. This chain connects TRBV7-2 to TRBJ2-7; possible D gene TRBD1, 5 bases. The CDR3 has 14 residues. Germline assignment: CDR1 SGHTA and CDR2 FQGNSA. Trimming stripped 5 bases from V and 3 bases from J, with 14 bases between. The full variable domain, rest sourced from reference TRBV7-2 and TRBJ2-7, is GAGVSQSPSNKVTEKGKDVELRCDPISGHTALYWYRQSLGQGLEFLIYFQGNSAPDKSGLPSDRFSAERTGGSVSTLTIQRTQQEDSAVYLCASSLRSRGYEQYFGPGTRLTVT.